This T cell receptor beta chain derives from a study of human T cells and chemical hapten exposure. Whole-study context: Each patch test put 0.01% DPC on the upper back, and results were read at 6 days. The study's findings and limits: Having alopecia, donors may respond immunologically unlike healthy people.

The time point denotes: pre-sensitization, week 0. As to treatment: therapeutic diphenylcyclopropenone sensitization with weekly scalp DPC. TCRdb reanalysed the RACE reads using MiXCR and keeps one entry per CDR3 protein. Here the sample spans more than 250,000 distinct CDR3 sequences, roughly 8.9% being singletons. In regard to this clonotype: Its matching antigen is unknown.

The CDR3 has 15 residues. Germline CDR1 is SGHAT and CDR2 is FQNNGV. V lost 4 bases, J lost 3 bases, and 4 bases stayed unmatched. Sequenced material: whole blood, taken in connection with sensitization to the hapten diphenylcyclopropenone (DPC). The rearrangement links TRBV11-2 to TRBJ2-7; TRBD1 matches at 12 bases. The TCR sequence derives from a woman between 40 and 55 years old with alopecia areata. Some clones in this sample may be carry-over from other donors' samples. CDR3 in DNA: TGTGCCAGCAGCTCCGGGACAGGGGGCATCTACGAGCAGTACTTC. It yields the protein CASSSGTGGIYEQYF. The variable domain in full, with the rest retrieved from reference TRBV11-2 and TRBJ2-7, is EAGVAQSPRYKIIEKRQSVAFWCNPISGHATLYWYQQILGQGPKLLIQFQNNGVVDDSQLPKDRFSAERLKGVDSTLKIQPAKLEDSAVYLCASSSGTGGIYEQYFGPGTRLTVT.